The 14 T cell receptor beta chains in this list originate from one sample, sequenced in a study of blood T cells in healthy people across ages. PCR was performed a second time for roughly 7 to 12 cycles using a sample-barcoded 5' primer and a J-beta primer mix. TCRdb called the 5' RACE reads again in MiXCR, with one record for every CDR3 protein. Of some 900,000 distinct CDR3 sequences in the sample, 29% were seen once. Sequencing was done on a sample of blood. The receptors derive from a woman of 80 years or more in good health.

The sample holds many counts of this clonotype. This chain links TRBV5-1 with TRBJ2-3, with TRBD2 matching 10 bases. With V trimmed by 5 bases and J by 5 bases, 8 bases remained unmatched. Germline V CDR1 and CDR2: SGHRS, YFSETQ. The CDR3 runs to 15 residues. CDR3 DNA sequence: TGCGCCAGCAGAACCAGCGGGGGGGGCGGAGATACGCAGTATTTT. Translation: CASRTSGGGGDTQYF.

This sequence joins TRBV20-1 and TRBJ1-1, with 7 bases matching TRBD1. This CDR3 is 14 amino acids long. J gave up 1 base and V 3 bases, and 5 bases lay outside the gene matches. Germline values: CDR1 DFQATT, CDR2 SNEGSKA (reference sequence). This CDR3 is CSARRYRGNTEAFF. DNA of the CDR3: TGCAGTGCTAGGAGGTACAGGGGGAACACTGAAGCTTTCTTT.

This clonotype was detected only a few times. This chain uses TRBV6-2 or TRBV6-3 with TRBJ2-2, with D perhaps being TRBD1 or TRBD2 (6 bases each). The CDR3 has 14 amino acids. Germline V gene sequence: CDR1 MNHEY, CDR2 SVGEGT. V dropped 9 bases and J dropped 4 bases, with 15 bases sitting between them. The CDR3 spells CASGGGRGTGELFF. The CDR3 nucleotides are TGTGCCAGTGGAGGGGGGCGGGGCACCGGGGAGCTGTTTTTT.

A few counts support this clonotype. The chain is built from TRBV6-5 and TRBJ2-2, with D hard to call. The ends were cut back, 0 bases at V and 1 base at J, with 12 bases in the middle. The CDR3 length is 17 residues. The germline gives CDR1 MNHEY, CDR2 SVGAGI. CDR3 DNA sequence: TGTGCCAGCAGTTACTCGTGGAGCGCACTGAACACCGGGGAGCTGTTTTTT. Translating it yields CASSYSWSALNTGELFF.

This clonotype was seen many times. The rearrangement uses TRBV10-3 and TRBJ1-2; D ambiguous. Trimming took 3 bases from V and 0 from J, leaving 8 bases between them. The CDR3 is 14 residues long. The germline gives CDR1 ENHRY, CDR2 SYGVKD. CDR3 nucleotide sequence: TGTGCCATCAGTGAATTGAAAACTAACTATGGCTACACCTTC. Its protein is CAISELKTNYGYTF.

Comment on this clonotype: This may be a read error, as it is one base from a much larger clone. The chain combines TRBV7-4 with TRBJ2-7; possibly TRBD1 for D (5 bases). Trimming cost V 4 bases and J 0 bases, with 19 bases left between them. Germline V gene data show CDR1 as SGHVT and CDR2 as SQSDAQ. The CDR3 runs 17 residues. The CDR3 sequence is CASSSPRAIESSYEQYF. The CDR3 DNA sequence: TGTGCCAGCAGCTCACCCAGGGCGATAGAAAGCTCCTACGAGCAGTACTTC.

This clonotype was seen ten or more times. V usage is TRBV5-1 and J usage is TRBJ1-2; 8 bases fit TRBD1. Unmatched junction bases numbered 15, after V lost 7 bases and J lost 7 bases. The germline V gene has CDR1 SGHRS and CDR2 YFSETQ. The CDR3 length is 15 residues. The CDR3 coding sequence is TGCGCCAGCTTCGAAGGACAGGGTTTTCTCCTTGGCTACACCTTC. Translating gives CASFEGQGFLLGYTF.

This clonotype was found a few times. The chain is built from TRBV7-9 and TRBJ1-6; 10 bases are shared with TRBD1. The junction had 6 bases not matched to a gene; V was cut back by 6 bases and J by 7 bases. The germline CDR1 and CDR2 sequences are SEHNR and FQNEAQ (reference sequence). CDR3 length: 15 residues. In DNA, the CDR3 is TGTGCCAGCAGGCCCGGGACAGGGGAAAATTCACCCCTCCACTTT. Translation: CASRPGTGENSPLHF.

This clonotype has a count of ten or more. The rearrangement joins TRBV12-3 or TRBV12-4 to TRBJ2-5, with D possibly being TRBD1 (6 bases). This CDR3 region has 13 residues. V gave up 2 bases and J gave up 5 bases, with 9 bases separating them. The CDR3 loop is CASSLTGSETQYF. DNA for the CDR3: TGTGCCAGCAGTTTAACAGGGTCGGAGACCCAGTACTTC.

The sample holds a few counts of this clonotype. The rearrangement uses TRBV7-2 and TRBJ2-5; D may be TRBD2 (5 bases). CDR1 is SGHTA, CDR2 FQGNSA, per germline. The CDR3 consists of 15 residues. Trimming removed 5 bases from V and 9 bases from J, with 22 bases in between. DNA for the CDR3: TGTGCCAGCAGCGACCCCGGGGTTCCCCCCCAGGCCCAGTACTTC. Residues: CASSDPGVPPQAQYF.

The rearrangement uses TRBV9 and TRBJ2-3; D possibly corresponds to TRBD2 (7 bases). There are 15 residues in the CDR3. Germline V gives CDR1 SGDLS, CDR2 YYNGEE. V was trimmed by 3 bases and J by 6 bases, leaving 17 bases between them. The CDR3 DNA reads as TGTGCCAGCAGCGGGAGGGGGGGCGGTGCGGATACGCAGTATTTT. Translation gives CASSGRGGGADTQYF.

This clonotype was seen more than once but under ten times. The J gene is TRBJ1-2, the V gene TRBV5-1, with 8 bases matching TRBD1. There are 15 residues in the CDR3. Germline CDR1 is SGHRS and CDR2 is YFSETQ. V gave up 0 bases and J gave up 4 bases; unmatched junction bases: 5. The DNA of the CDR3 is TGCGCCAGCAGCTTGGCGGACAGGGCCCTCTATGGCTACACCTTC. This sequence encodes CASSLADRALYGYTF. Using reference TRBV5-1 and TRBJ1-2 for the parts outside the CDR3, the full variable domain is KAGVTQTPRYLIKTRGQQVTLSCSPISGHRSVSWYQQTPGQGLQFLFEYFSETQRNKGNFPGRFSGRQFSNSRSEMNVSTLELGDSALYLCASSLADRALYGYTFGSGTRLTVV.

With respect to this clonotype: This may stem from a read error, because a much larger clone lies one nucleotide away. Written as DNA, the CDR3 is TGCAGCGTTCCACGGACGGGACAAAACGGAAATGAGCAGTTCTTC. It yields the protein CSVPRTGQNGNEQFF. This rearrangement joins TRBV29-1 to TRBJ2-1, with D tentatively TRBD1 (6 bases). The CDR3 is 15 residues long. The V gene's germline CDR1 is SQVTM and CDR2 ANQGSEA. V was shortened by 5 bases and J by 7 bases, with 21 bases between the two germline ends.

This clonotype was seen at least ten times. The chain has TRBV30 and TRBJ2-7; the match to TRBD1 covers 9 bases. Per the germline V gene, CDR1 is GTSNPN and CDR2 is SVGIG (reference sequence). The V segment lost 4 bases and the J segment 4 bases; nucleotides outside the gene matches: 8. This CDR3 is built from 14 residues. CDR3 region: CAWIGTGSNYEQYF. In DNA form, the CDR3 reads TGTGCCTGGATTGGGACAGGGTCGAATTACGAGCAGTACTTC.